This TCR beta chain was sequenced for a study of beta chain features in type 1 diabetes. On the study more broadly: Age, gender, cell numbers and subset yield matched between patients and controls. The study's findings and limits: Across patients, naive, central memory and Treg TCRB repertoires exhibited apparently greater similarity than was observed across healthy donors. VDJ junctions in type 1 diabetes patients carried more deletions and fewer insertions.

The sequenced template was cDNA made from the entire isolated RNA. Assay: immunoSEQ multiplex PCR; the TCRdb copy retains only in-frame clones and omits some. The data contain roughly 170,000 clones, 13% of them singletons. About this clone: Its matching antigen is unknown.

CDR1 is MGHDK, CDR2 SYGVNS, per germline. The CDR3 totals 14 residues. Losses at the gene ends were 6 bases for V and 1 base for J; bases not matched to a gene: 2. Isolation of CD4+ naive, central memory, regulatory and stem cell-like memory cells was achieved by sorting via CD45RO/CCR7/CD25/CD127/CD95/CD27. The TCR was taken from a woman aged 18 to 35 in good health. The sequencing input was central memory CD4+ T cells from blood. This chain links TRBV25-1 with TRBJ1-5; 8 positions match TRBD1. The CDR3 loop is CASSGQGSNQPQHF. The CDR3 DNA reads TGTGCCAGCAGCGGACAGGGCAGCAATCAGCCCCAGCATTTT.